This T cell receptor beta chain was captured in a study of cytomegalovirus exposure and HLA in healthy donors. About this clone itself: Its antigen is unknown.

Overall study results and limits: In a later analysis, TCR beta V- and J-gene trimming was associated with a missense DCLRE1C variant.

Germline assignment: CDR1 LGHNA and CDR2 YNFKEQ. The junction had 5 bases not matched to a gene; V was cut back by 0 bases and J by 3 bases. The CDR3 is 16 residues long. PCR employed 60 Vbeta and 13 Jbeta primers. As originally analysed: Around 11 million shared chains were among about 80 million unique TCR beta chains counted in a later analysis. Produced via immunoSEQ multiplex PCR; TCRdb's table is partial and in-frame only. The DNA gave D and trimming, while V, J and clone size come from that table. Among approximately 220,000 clones listed, around 80% were seen once. The receptor comes from a man aged 35 to 55 in good health and CMV-seropositive. The sequencing sample was made of PBMCs. This chain uses TRBV4-2 with TRBJ2-1; 7 bases agree with TRBD2. The DNA for the CDR3 is TGTGCCAGCAGCCAAGATCGGGGCGGGGGCTACAATGAGCAGTTCTTC. It translates to CASSQDRGGGYNEQFF.